This T cell receptor (beta chain) is from a study of T-cell reconstitution after alpha-beta-depleted transplantation in children. The CDR3 runs to 15 residues. The V gene lost 3 bases and the J gene lost 5 bases, with 14 bases spanning the gap. Preparing the TCRbeta library involved the use of unique molecular identifiers. TCRdb recomputed calls from the PCR reads with MiXCR, one row per CDR3 protein. The repertoire holds roughly 500,000 distinct CDR3 sequences, with around 12% as singletons. Sequenced here: PBMCs from the stem cell graft donor, sampled from the stem cell graft. The sequence derives from a human donor who donated a stem cell graft to a child with combined immunodeficiency. This chain links TRBV12-3 or TRBV12-4 with TRBJ2-1; D is tentatively TRBD1 or TRBD2 (5 bases each). The CDR3 reads CASSFGAGLHNEQFF. The CDR3 DNA reads as TGTGCCAGCAGTTTCGGGGCGGGCCTTCACAATGAGCAGTTCTTC.